This TCR beta chain was captured in a study of blood T cell repertoires in COVID-19. For the study at large: Both acute and convalescent COVID-19 samples were obtained from the United States, Italy and Spain. In each case, the material was cDNA or gDNA derived from T cells, B-cell-depleted T cells, or PBMCs.

This clone was seen a handful of times. Per germline, CDR1 SGHRS and CDR2 YFSETQ. CDR3 size: 14 residues. Trimming stripped 7 bases from V and 6 bases from J, with 16 bases between. Authors' data handling: Reference gene primer amplification gave estimated nucleated cell counts. Libraries were prepared by immunoSEQ multiplex PCR; TCRdb keeps only in-frame clonotypes and omits some of them. The V and J calls and clone size are taken from that table; D and trimming were inferred from the DNA. Of 200,000 to 250,000 clones in the sample, around nine tenths were seen once. This clonotype originated in a woman in her sixties with acute or convalescent COVID-19. The rearrangement links TRBV5-1 to TRBJ2-2; a possible D gene is TRBD2 (7 bases). The specimen sequenced was peripheral blood. CDR3 sequence (DNA): TGCGCCAGCTCGACCAGGGGAGGGTCCGGGGAGCTGTTTTTT. It yields the protein CASSTRGGSGELFF.